The 13 T cell receptor beta chains below all came from one sample that was sequenced in a study of technical replicates of blood from a handful of donors (dated by TCRdb to about 2017). The library was made by the immunoSEQ multiplex PCR assay. The table was pulled from immuneACCESS by TCRdb, which kept in-frame rearrangements only. Such tables lose some clones; where checked, under half of the loss comes from unresolved V genes, and the rest has no known cause. The sample table holds 85,000 to 100,000 clones, of which around 95% were seen once. 0.22% of the sample comes from the top ten. The source material was T cells isolated from PBMCs. The source of these receptors is a human donor in good health.

This clone was observed a few times. The chain couples TRBV2 to TRBJ2-5, with D possibly matching TRBD1 (6 bases). Between the trimmed V and J ends, which lost 10 bases and 5 bases, there was a span of 14 bases. The CDR3 spans 12 residues. From germline, CDR1 is SNHLY and CDR2 FYNNEI. For the CDR3, the DNA is TGTGCCATAACCCAGGGGACGGAGACCCAGTACTTC. It is translated as CAITQGTETQYF. The entire variable domain, with the rest obtained from reference TRBV2 and TRBJ2-5, is as follows: EPEVTQTPSHQVTQMGQEVILRCVPISNHLYFYWYRQILGQKVEFLVSFYNNEISEKSEIFDDQFSVERPDGSNFTLKIRSTKLEDSAMYFCAITQGTETQYFGPGTRLLVL.

The rearrangement joins TRBV7-3 to TRBJ2-1; 10 bases line up with TRBD2. This CDR3 is built from 14 residues. The trim removed 3 bases at V and 7 bases at J, leaving 3 bases unmatched. Germline V gives CDR1 SGHTA, CDR2 FQGTGA. The CDR3 spells CASSFSGGGNEQFF. The CDR3 bases are TGTGCCAGCAGCTTCAGCGGGGGGGGGAATGAGCAGTTCTTC.

V gene TRBV6-1 combines with J gene TRBJ2-3; D may be TRBD2 (5 bases). The CDR3 is 13 residues long. Trimming took off 8 bases at V and 1 base at J, with 10 bases between the two ends. From germline, CDR1 is MNHNS and CDR2 SASEGT. The CDR3 protein is CASASGGTDTQYF. For the CDR3, the DNA is TGTGCCAGCGCCAGCGGAGGCACAGATACGCAGTATTTT.

V usage is TRBV7-6 and J usage is TRBJ2-5; a possible D gene is TRBD2 (6 bases). The CDR3 extends over 14 amino acids. Germline values: CDR1 SGHVS, CDR2 FNYEAQ. V was cut by 11 bases and J by 0 bases, with 16 bases left in between. The CDR3: CAAGSYGYQETQYF. CDR3 in DNA: TGTGCCGCGGGGTCGTACGGGTACCAAGAGACCCAGTACTTC.

This chain connects TRBV27 to TRBJ2-6; 7 bases are a match to TRBD1. The CDR3 consists of 18 residues. The germline V gene has CDR1 MNHEY and CDR2 SMNVEV (reference sequence). V lost 3 bases and J lost 4; bases outside the gene matches: 12. This chain's CDR3 is CASSFRDRALFGANVLTF. CDR3 in DNA: TGTGCCAGCAGTTTCCGGGACAGAGCTCTCTTCGGGGCCAACGTCCTGACTTTC.

The rearrangement uses TRBV28 and TRBJ1-5; D possibly corresponds to TRBD1 (5 bases). Germline lookup yields CDR1 MDHEN and CDR2 SYDVKM. CDR3 size: 14 residues. V gave up 6 bases and J gave up 7 bases, with 16 bases separating them. Here the CDR3 reads CASSPREGWQPQHF. The CDR3 coding sequence is TGTGCCAGCAGCCCGAGGGAGGGGTGGCAGCCCCAGCATTTT. Complete variable domain (other parts from reference TRBV28 and TRBJ1-5): DVKVTQSSRYLVKRTGEKVFLECVQDMDHENMFWYRQDPGLGLRLIYFSYDVKMKEKGDIPEGYSVSREKKERFSLILESASTNQTSMYLCASSPREGWQPQHFGDGTRLSIL.

The chain has TRBV11-2 and TRBJ2-2; D gene unclear. Germline assignment: CDR1 SGHAT and CDR2 FQNNGV. The CDR3 is 13 residues long. The ends were cut back, 8 bases at V and 0 bases at J, with 7 bases in the middle. The CDR3 DNA sequence: TGTGCCAGCTATGCAGCGAACACCGGGGAGCTGTTTTTT. It is translated as CASYAANTGELFF.

This clone was counted once. The rearrangement uses TRBV6-1 and TRBJ1-4; 7 bases map to TRBD1. The CDR3 consists of 14 residues. The V and J ends lost 8 bases and 5 bases, in that order; junction bases with no gene match: 8. CDR1 is MNHNS, CDR2 SASEGT, per germline. DNA of the CDR3: TGTGCCAGCGTTCAGGACAGGTTGAATGAAAAACTGTTTTTT. It specifies CASVQDRLNEKLFF.

V is TRBV5-8 and J is TRBJ2-1, with 8 bases matching TRBD1. V lost 0 bases to trimming and J lost 7 bases; unmatched junction nucleotides: 3. Germline V gene sequence: CDR1 SGHTS, CDR2 YDEGEE. The CDR3 totals 14 residues. CDR3 nucleotide sequence: TGTGCCAGCAGCTTGGGCAGGGGGCTAAATGAGCAGTTCTTC. This translates into CASSLGRGLNEQFF.

This chain uses TRBV2 with TRBJ2-7, with TRBD1 identical over 7 bases. Germline assignment: CDR1 SNHLY and CDR2 FYNNEI. The length of the CDR3 is 15 residues. Germline trimming cut 5 bases from V and 3 bases from J; bases unmatched to any gene: 10. CDR3 sequence: CASSLKQGPNYEQYF. CDR3 in DNA: TGTGCCAGCAGTCTTAAACAGGGGCCTAACTACGAGCAGTACTTC.

This chain uses TRBV28 with TRBJ2-2; 9 positions match TRBD2. Germline V gene sequence: CDR1 MDHEN, CDR2 SYDVKM. The CDR3 has 14 amino acids. The V gene end was trimmed by 5 bases and the J gene end by 4 bases; junction bases not matched to a gene: 2. For the CDR3, the DNA is TGTGCCAGCAGTCCAGCGGGGGGCACCGGGGAGCTGTTTTTT. It encodes CASSPAGGTGELFF.

The rearrangement joins TRBV30 to TRBJ1-5, with D unresolved. The V end was cut by 2 bases, the J end by 8 bases, with 10 bases between. The CDR3 consists of 12 residues. The germline CDR1 and CDR2 sequences are GTSNPN and SVGIG (reference sequence). CDR3 loop: CAWSSGFKPQHF. The DNA for the CDR3 is TGTGCCTGGAGTTCCGGGTTCAAGCCCCAGCATTTT.

The genes are TRBV10-1 and TRBJ2-2; D gene ambiguous. The germline CDR1 and CDR2 sequences are WNHNN and SYGVQD (reference sequence). The CDR3 has 12 residues. Trimming stripped 5 bases from V and 3 bases from J, with 4 bases between. As DNA, the CDR3 is TGCGCCAGCAGTCCCGACACCGGGGAGCTGTTTTTT. Protein sequence: CASSPDTGELFF.